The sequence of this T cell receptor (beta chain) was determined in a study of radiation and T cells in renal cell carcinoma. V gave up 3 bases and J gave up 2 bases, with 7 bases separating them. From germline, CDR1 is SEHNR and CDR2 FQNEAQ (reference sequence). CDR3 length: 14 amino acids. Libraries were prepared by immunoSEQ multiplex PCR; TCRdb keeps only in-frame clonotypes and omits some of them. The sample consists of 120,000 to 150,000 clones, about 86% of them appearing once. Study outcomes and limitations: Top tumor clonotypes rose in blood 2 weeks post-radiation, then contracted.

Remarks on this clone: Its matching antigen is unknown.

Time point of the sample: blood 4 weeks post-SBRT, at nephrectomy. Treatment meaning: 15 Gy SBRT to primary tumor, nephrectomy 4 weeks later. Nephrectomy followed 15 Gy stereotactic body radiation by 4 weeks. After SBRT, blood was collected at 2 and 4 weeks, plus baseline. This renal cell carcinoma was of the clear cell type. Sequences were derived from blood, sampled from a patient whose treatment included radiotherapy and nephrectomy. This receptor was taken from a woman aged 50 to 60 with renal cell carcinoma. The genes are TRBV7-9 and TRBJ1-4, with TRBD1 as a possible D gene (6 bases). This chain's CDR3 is CASSFQGTNEKLFF. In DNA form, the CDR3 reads TGTGCCAGCAGCTTCCAGGGGACTAATGAAAAACTGTTTTTT.